Listed below are T cell receptor beta chains from one sample, sequenced in a study of blood T cells in healthy people across ages. TCRdb used MiXCR to reprocess the 5' RACE reads, holding one entry per CDR3 protein. The sample contains 630,000 or so distinct CDR3 sequences, 32% of which appear only once. Sequencing used blood. The receptors come from an elderly woman in good health. The CDR3 runs from the conserved cysteine through the conserved F or W. D genes are given only for firm matches. Expanded clones get a size class; other rows say once, few or many, or leave the size out.

clone_size j_call v_call d_call cdr3_aa cdr3_nt
many TRBJ1-2 TRBV3-1 . CASSQGGADYGYTF TGTGCCAGCAGCCAAGGGGGGGCGGACTATGGCTACACCTTC
. TRBJ1-1 TRBV14 TRBD1 CASSRRTGMNTEAFF TGTGCCAGCAGCCGACGGACAGGAATGAACACTGAAGCTTTCTTT
few TRBJ1-4 TRBV18 . CASSPERVGNEKLFF TGTGCCAGCTCACCAGAAAGGGTTGGTAATGAAAAACTGTTTTTT
. TRBJ1-1 TRBV25-1 . CASKETDRNTEAFF TGTGCCAGCAAAGAAACAGACCGGAACACTGAAGCTTTCTTT
many TRBJ2-1 TRBV20-1 TRBD2 CSASRWVSGARVDEQFF TGCAGTGCTAGCCGATGGGTTAGCGGGGCGCGGGTTGATGAGCAGTTCTTC
few TRBJ2-5 TRBV5-1 TRBD2 CASSSSGGAKETQYF TGCGCCAGCAGCTCAAGCGGGGGGGCCAAAGAGACCCAGTACTTC
many TRBJ1-5 TRBV6-1 . CASSEEGNSNQPQHF TGTGCCAGCAGTGAAGAGGGTAATAGCAATCAGCCCCAGCATTTT
many TRBJ1-2 TRBV27 . CASSSQPGLPSGYTF TGTGCCAGCAGCTCTCAACCGGGACTCCCCTCCGGCTACACCTTC
. TRBJ2-3 TRBV14 TRBD2 CASSQPLLAGGRDTQYF TGTGCCAGCAGCCAACCTCTACTAGCGGGGGGTCGAGATACGCAGTATTTT
few TRBJ2-2 TRBV7-8 . CASSLRRPNTGELFF TGTGCCAGCAGCTTACGCAGGCCGAACACCGGGGAGCTGTTTTTT
. TRBJ1-6 TRBV6-6 . CASSYVDSPLHF TGTGCCAGCAGTTATGTGGATTCACCCCTCCACTTT
few TRBJ1-1 TRBV5-1 . CASSFQQNTEAFF TGCGCCAGCAGCTTCCAGCAGAACACTGAAGCTTTCTTT
. TRBJ1-1 TRBV10-3 . CAISGQYTEAFF TGTGCCATCAGTGGGCAGTACACTGAAGCTTTCTTT
. TRBJ1-5 TRBV9 . CASSSDLGGNQPQHF TGTGCCAGCAGCTCCGATTTGGGGGGCAATCAGCCCCAGCATTTT
few TRBJ2-3 TRBV20-1 TRBD2 CSASSTSGKGDTQYF TGCAGTGCTAGCTCGACTAGCGGGAAAGGAGATACGCAGTATTTT
many TRBJ2-7 TRBV28 TRBD1 CASSLYGQGPDEQYF TGTGCCAGCAGTTTATACGGACAGGGGCCTGACGAGCAGTACTTC
many TRBJ1-1 TRBV5-5 . CASSWTVNTEAFF TGTGCCAGCAGCTGGACAGTGAACACTGAAGCTTTCTTT
few TRBJ2-1 TRBV2 TRBD1 CVSSTDRGRGNEQFF TGTGTCAGCAGTACGGACAGGGGGCGAGGAAATGAGCAGTTCTTC
many TRBJ2-3 TRBV11-2 . CASSLDLHPDTQYF TGTGCCAGCAGCTTAGATCTCCACCCAGATACGCAGTATTTT
. TRBJ2-7 TRBV5-6 TRBD2 CASSLDPAGLPYEQYF TGTGCCAGCAGCTTGGACCCAGCGGGACTACCCTACGAGCAGTACTTC
many TRBJ1-1 TRBV20-1 . CLCTAEAFF TGCCTTTGTACGGCTGAAGCTTTCTTT
. TRBJ1-2 TRBV20-1 . CSVSPRGRGHGYTF TGCAGTGTTAGCCCCCGGGGTCGGGGCCATGGCTACACCTTC
many TRBJ2-3 TRBV30 TRBD1 CAWSIGGGTDTQYF TGTGCCTGGAGTATAGGGGGCGGCACAGATACGCAGTATTTT
. TRBJ1-1 TRBV7-2 . CASSSRKGNTEAFF TGTGCCAGCAGCTCCAGAAAGGGGAACACTGAAGCTTTCTTT
. TRBJ2-5 TRBV20-1 . CSARDRGLPSYNEQYF TGCAGTGCTAGAGATCGGGGACTGCCCTCTTACAATGAGCAGTACTTC
many TRBJ2-1 TRBV6-5 TRBD1 CASSSTGQGADNEQFF TGTGCCAGCAGTTCTACGGGACAGGGGGCTGACAATGAGCAGTTCTTC
. TRBJ1-3 TRBV20-1 . CSAYRDSGNTIYF TGCAGTGCTTACCGGGACTCTGGAAACACCATATATTTT
many TRBJ1-1 TRBV6-2/TRBV6-3 . CASSRTGTSEAFF TGTGCCAGCAGCCGTACTGGGACTTCTGAAGCTTTCTTT
few TRBJ1-1 TRBV10-3 TRBD1 CAISGGGPEAFF TGTGCCATCAGTGGAGGGGGCCCTGAAGCTTTCTTT
many TRBJ2-1 TRBV24-1 . CATSDLLNEQFF TGTGCCACCAGTGATTTGTTGAATGAGCAGTTCTTC
many TRBJ2-3 TRBV20-1 . CSARKGSASTDTQYF TGCAGTGCTAGGAAGGGGTCGGCTAGCACAGATACGCAGTATTTT
many TRBJ2-3 TRBV6-1 TRBD2 CASRKTSGGTDTQYF TGTGCCAGCAGGAAGACTAGCGGGGGCACAGATACGCAGTATTTT
many TRBJ2-1 TRBV20-1 . CSASPPAGNYNEQFF TGCAGTGCTAGTCCCCCGGCGGGGAACTACAATGAGCAGTTCTTC
many TRBJ2-1 TRBV7-6 . CASSPSVELNEQFF TGTGCCAGCAGCCCTTCCGTCGAACTCAATGAGCAGTTCTTC
many TRBJ2-7 TRBV28 TRBD1 CASGRDRGTYEQYF TGTGCCAGCGGGCGGGACAGGGGGACCTACGAGCAGTACTTC
many TRBJ1-2 TRBV7-8 . CASSTRTDDGYTF TGTGCCAGCAGCACTCGGACAGACGATGGCTACACCTTC
many TRBJ2-1 TRBV5-5 . CASSETPFPYNEQFF TGTGCCAGCAGCGAGACACCCTTCCCCTACAATGAGCAGTTCTTC
many TRBJ1-2 TRBV29-1 . CSVADLYGYTF TGCAGCGTTGCTGACCTCTATGGCTACACCTTC
. TRBJ1-2 TRBV7-2 TRBD1 CASSKRQGANYGYTF TGTGCCAGCAGCAAAAGACAGGGAGCTAACTATGGCTACACCTTC
few TRBJ2-2 TRBV30 . CAWSAIGGGELFF TGTGCCTGGTCTGCAATCGGGGGAGGGGAGCTGTTTTTT
many TRBJ1-2 TRBV7-3 . CASSPPRWSQWVIYGYTF TGTGCCAGCAGCCCCCCGCGTTGGTCCCAGTGGGTTATCTATGGCTACACCTTC
. TRBJ1-5 TRBV20-1 . CSAIMQGKYQPQHF TGCAGTGCTATAATGCAGGGAAAATATCAGCCCCAGCATTTT
many TRBJ2-3 TRBV20-1 TRBD1 CSANTRWGQGASDTQYF TGCAGTGCTAACACGAGGTGGGGACAGGGGGCCTCAGATACGCAGTATTTT
many TRBJ1-1 TRBV29-1 . CSAGKALNTEAFF TGCAGCGCCGGGAAAGCTCTGAACACTGAAGCTTTCTTT
. TRBJ2-7 TRBV29-1 TRBD1 CSVETGTGIPPSYEQYF TGCAGCGTTGAGACCGGGACAGGGATTCCTCCCTCCTACGAGCAGTACTTC
many TRBJ2-7 TRBV24-1 TRBD2 CATSDGGTSAHEQYF TGTGCCACCAGTGATGGGGGGACTAGCGCACACGAGCAGTACTTC
many TRBJ1-2 TRBV12-5 . CASARGLQPYGYTF TGTGCTAGTGCCCGGGGCCTCCAGCCCTATGGCTACACCTTC
many TRBJ2-3 TRBV3-1 TRBD2 CASSLAGSPWTTDTQYF TGTGCCAGCAGCCTAGCGGGGAGTCCTTGGACCACAGATACGCAGTATTTT
many TRBJ2-7 TRBV5-5 TRBD2 CASSPVAGDYEQYF TGTGCCAGCAGCCCCGTGGCGGGGGACTACGAGCAGTACTTC
. TRBJ2-7 TRBV20-1 . CSARYYEQYF TGCAGTGCTAGATACTACGAGCAGTACTTC
. TRBJ1-5 TRBV19 . CASKVNSNQPQHF TGTGCCAGTAAAGTGAATAGCAATCAGCCCCAGCATTTT